This passage covers 20 T cell receptor beta chains from one sample sequenced in a study of post-analysis software for immune sequencing data. Whole-study findings and limits: In patients, TRBV5-6, TRBV5-1 and TRBV20-1 belonged to five TRBV segments found more frequently than in controls.

Prepared libraries of TCR beta cDNA carried unique molecular identifiers. TCRdb analysed the PCR reads with MiXCR anew, one entry per CDR3 protein. The sample includes about 820,000 distinct CDR3 sequences, 53% seen only once; the top ten take around 4.5%. These TCRs are of unknown antigen specificity. Specimen: blood. Receptor source: a girl aged 10-17 years with multiple sclerosis.

This clonotype was recorded a few times. The chain uses TRBV5-1 and TRBJ2-1; TRBD2 matches at 7 bases. The CDR3 spans 17 residues. V lost 0 bases to trimming and J lost 8 bases; unmatched junction nucleotides: 14. Germline assignment: CDR1 SGHRS and CDR2 YFSETQ. Here the CDR3 reads CASSLGGLGGSLHEQFF. The CDR3, as DNA: TGCGCCAGCAGCTTGGGGGGTTTAGGCGGGAGTTTACATGAGCAGTTCTTC.

The chain recombines TRBV18 with TRBJ1-2, with a possible D match to TRBD1 (6 bases). Trimming removed 3 bases at V and 8 bases at J, with 10 bases between. This CDR3 is 12 amino acids long. Per the germline V gene, CDR1 is KGHSH and CDR2 is LQKENI. The CDR3 reads CASSPAGVGYTF. The CDR3 DNA follows: TGTGCCAGCTCACCGGCAGGGGTCGGCTACACCTTC. The full variable domain, with the rest looked up from reference TRBV18 and TRBJ1-2, is NAGVMQNPRHLVRRRGQEARLRCSPMKGHSHVYWYRQLPEEGLKFMVYLQKENIIDESGMPKERFSAEFPKEGPSILRIQQVVRGDSAAYFCASSPAGVGYTFGSGTRLTVV.

The V gene is TRBV15, the J gene TRBJ2-7; D not resolved. Trimming took 5 bases from V and 6 from J, leaving 14 bases between them. In germline, CDR1 is LNHNV, CDR2 YYDKDF (reference sequence). This CDR3 has 13 amino acids. The CDR3 loop is CATSVQHESEQYF. Written as DNA, the CDR3 is TGTGCCACCAGCGTACAACATGAGTCCGAGCAGTACTTC.

Concerning this clonotype itself: One end of the junction is discordant with germline, which a read error may explain. This chain joins TRBV5-1 and TRBJ2-3; 8 bases fit TRBD2. This CDR3 spans 15 amino acids. Germline CDR1 reads SGHRS; CDR2 reads YFSETQ. CDR3 amino acids: CAGSSLAGHTDTQYF. The CDR3 DNA is TGCGCCGGCAGCTCCTTAGCGGGACACACAGATACGCAGTATTTT.

This chain's CDR3 is CSATRDHSYNEQFF. CDR3 DNA sequence: TGCAGTGCAACTCGGGACCACTCCTACAATGAGCAGTTCTTC. This sequence joins TRBV20-1 and TRBJ2-1, with D possibly being TRBD1 or TRBD2 (5 bases each). CDR1 is DFQATT and CDR2 is SNEGSKA in the germline V gene (reference sequence). Trimming took off 6 bases at V and 0 bases at J, with 12 bases between the two ends. The CDR3 extends over 14 amino acids.

The chain combines TRBV12-5 with TRBJ2-3; TRBD2 might be the D (5 bases). This CDR3 is 16 amino acids long. The germline CDR1 and CDR2 sequences are LGHNT and FRNRAP. The V and J ends lost 0 bases and 5 bases respectively, with 15 bases between them. The CDR3 spells CASGLVRAELGDTQYF. CDR3 sequence (DNA): TGTGCTAGTGGTTTGGTACGAGCGGAGTTGGGAGATACGCAGTATTTT. The full variable domain, with the rest looked up from reference TRBV12-5 and TRBJ2-3, is DARVTQTPRHKVTEMGQEVTMRCQPILGHNTVFWYRQTMMQGLELLAYFRNRAPLDDSGMPKDRFSAEMPDATLATLKIQPSEPRDSAVYFCASGLVRAELGDTQYFGPGTRLTVL.

V gene TRBV3-1 combines with J gene TRBJ2-1; TRBD2 matches at 8 bases. CDR1 is LGHDT, CDR2 YNNKEL, per germline (reference sequence). Trimming took 0 bases from V and 4 from J; bases not matched to a gene: 8. The CDR3 runs 17 residues. CDR3 nucleotide sequence: TGTGCCAGCAGCCAAGATATGGGTAGCGGGATGTACAATGAGCAGTTCTTC. This translates into CASSQDMGSGMYNEQFF.

This clonotype was picked up a small number of times. This sequence joins TRBV11-1 and TRBJ2-1; 7 bases match TRBD1. V gave up 8 bases and J gave up 7 bases; unmatched junction bases: 11. CDR3 length: 14 amino acids. Looked up from germline, CDR1 is SGHAT and CDR2 is FQDESV (reference sequence). This chain's CDR3 is CASGRGKTGNEQFF. CDR3 in DNA: TGTGCCAGCGGCAGGGGGAAGACGGGAAATGAGCAGTTCTTC.

The chain employs TRBV29-1 and TRBJ2-7, with D perhaps being TRBD1 or TRBD2 (6 bases each). Germline loops: CDR1 SQVTM, CDR2 ANQGSEA. Trimming took 6 bases from V and 6 from J, leaving 18 bases between them. This CDR3 has 13 amino acids. CDR3: CSVEGVIAGEQYF. As DNA, the CDR3 is TGCAGCGTGGAGGGGGTAATAGCTGGCGAGCAGTACTTC.

The rearrangement joins TRBV27 to TRBJ2-7, with D possibly called TRBD1 or TRBD2 (5 bases each). Trimming took off 3 bases at V and 5 bases at J, with 17 bases between the two ends. The CDR3 extends over 15 amino acids. The V gene's germline CDR1 is MNHEY and CDR2 SMNVEV (reference sequence). The DNA of the CDR3 is TGTGCCAGCAGTTTCAGCAGGGAGATCCCCCACGAGCAGTACTTC. This codes for CASSFSREIPHEQYF.

The gene calls are TRBV5-1 and TRBJ2-1; 7 bases are shared with TRBD2. CDR3 length equals 19 residues. The junction had 17 bases not matched to a gene; V was cut back by 2 bases and J by 3 bases. CDR1 and CDR2 from the germline V gene are SGHRS and YFSETQ. The CDR3 reads CASSFPAAGPSGVYNEQFF. The CDR3 bases are TGCGCCAGCAGCTTCCCGGCGGCCGGGCCTAGCGGCGTCTACAATGAGCAGTTCTTC.

This chain links TRBV7-2 with TRBJ2-3; 8 bases are shared with TRBD2. CDR3 length equals 15 residues. Trimming removed 0 bases from V and 5 bases from J; junction bases left unmatched: 4. CDR1 SGHTA and CDR2 FQGNSA come from the germline V gene. The CDR3 loop is CASSLAPGGLDTQYF. In nucleotides, the CDR3 is TGTGCCAGCAGCTTAGCCCCGGGAGGGTTAGATACGCAGTATTTT.

A few counts support this clonotype. J is TRBJ2-4 and V is TRBV29-1; 7 bases align to TRBD1. Matching the DNA end better, TRBJ2-7 makes the J call doubtful. The CDR3 loop spans 13 amino acids. CDR1 is SQVTM and CDR2 is ANQGSEA in the germline V gene. Here the CDR3 reads CSVLTGKTYEQYF. The CDR3 coding sequence is TGCAGCGTTCTGACAGGGAAAACCTACGAGCAGTACTTC.

The chain employs TRBV29-1 and TRBJ2-3; D tentatively fits TRBD1 or TRBD2 (5 bases each). Germline V lookup: CDR1 SQVTM, CDR2 ANQGSEA. V was pared by 3 bases and J by 6 bases, with 16 bases between. There are 14 residues in the CDR3. CDR3 in DNA: TGCAGCGTTGAGTCGGTGGGGGTAGCCGATACGCAGTATTTT. Protein product: CSVESVGVADTQYF.

The chain couples TRBV10-3 to TRBJ2-7, with D unclear. The length of the CDR3 is 16 residues. The germline V gene encodes CDR1 ENHRY and CDR2 SYGVKD. The V end lost 2 bases, the J end lost 2 bases, and 16 bases lay between the germline ends. CDR3 sequence (DNA): TGTGCCATCAGTGAGACCCGGTACGGAAACACCTACGAGCAGTACTTC. Its protein is CAISETRYGNTYEQYF.

The gene calls are TRBV3-1 and TRBJ2-7, with 10 bases aligning to TRBD1. The trim removed 4 bases at V and 4 bases at J, leaving 7 bases unmatched. This CDR3 is 15 amino acids long. The germline gives CDR1 LGHDT, CDR2 YNNKEL (reference sequence). For the CDR3, the DNA is TGTGCCAGCAGCCCCCGGGACAGGGGCATGTACGAGCAGTACTTC. It specifies CASSPRDRGMYEQYF.

The table lists this clonotype with a few counts. The gene calls are TRBV29-1 and TRBJ1-2, with no clear D. V dropped 5 bases and J dropped 6 bases, with 22 bases sitting between them. Germline assignment: CDR1 SQVTM and CDR2 ANQGSEA. The CDR3 extends over 15 amino acids. The CDR3 loop reads CSVSVGRASFDGYTF. In nucleotides, the CDR3 is TGCAGCGTTTCCGTGGGAAGGGCGAGTTTCGATGGCTACACCTTC.

The chain combines TRBV2 with TRBJ2-5; tentatively, D is TRBD1 or TRBD2 (6 bases each). Looked up from germline, CDR1 is SNHLY and CDR2 is FYNNEI. CDR3 length: 15 amino acids. V dropped 3 bases and J dropped 2 bases, with 13 bases sitting between them. CDR3 coding DNA: TGTGCCAGCAGTGACTTTAGGGGGGCTCAAGAGACCCAGTACTTC. Translated: CASSDFRGAQETQYF.

V is TRBV12-3 or TRBV12-4 and J is TRBJ1-5; 8 nucleotides agree with TRBD1. This CDR3 is built from 17 residues. V shed 6 bases and J 0 bases; nucleotides not matched to a gene: 10. CDR3 in DNA: TGTGCCAGCAGCGATGTGGGACAGGTCTTTAGCAATCAGCCCCAGCATTTT. It yields the protein CASSDVGQVFSNQPQHF.

This clonotype was counted only a few times. This chain uses TRBV24-1 with TRBJ2-3; the D is unclear. CDR1 KGHDR and CDR2 SFDVKD come from the germline V gene. This CDR3 has 14 residues. The V and J ends lost 9 bases and 4 bases respectively, with 16 bases between them. The CDR3 DNA follows: TGTGCCACCTCTACCTCGTTGGCCGCAGATACGCAGTATTTT. It is translated as CATSTSLAADTQYF.